This T cell receptor beta chain appears in the sequencing data of a study of control samples from healthy donors and cancer patients. The germline CDR1 and CDR2 sequences are SGHKS and YYEKEE (reference sequence). Trimming stripped 1 base from V and 11 bases from J, with 25 bases between. The length of the CDR3 is 18 residues. Assay: immunoSEQ multiplex PCR; the TCRdb copy retains only in-frame clones and omits some. The table includes around 160,000 clones, approximately 93% detected once. Specimen: blood. The TCR comes from a man aged 18-30 years in good health. This rearrangement joins TRBV5-5 to TRBJ1-6, with D perhaps TRBD1 (6 bases). The CDR3 loop is CASSLLGGTGRRTPPLHF. In nucleotides, the CDR3 is TGTGCCAGCAGCTTGTTGGGTGGAACAGGGCGGAGAACCCCACCCCTCCACTTT.